This is a list of T cell receptor beta chains from one sample in a study of regulatory T cells in long-lasting Graves disease. Each CDR3 protein is one row after TCRdb ran MiXCR on the multiplex PCR reads. The sample consists of approximately 300,000 distinct CDR3 sequences, 18% of them appearing once. Sequenced material: peripheral blood mononuclear cells (PBMCs), taken at new diagnosis, from a patient treated with antithyroid drugs. The receptors stem from a female donor with Graves disease. CDR3s include the opening cysteine and the closing phenylalanine or tryptophan. A D gene is named only where the DNA matches it firmly. Size values are once, few and many counts, or a class for expanded clones, and some rows have none.

d_gene: -
j_gene: TRBJ2-7
v_gene: TRBV28
abundance: many
CDR3aa: CASSLPITGEGYEQYF
CDR3nt: TGTGCCAGCAGTTTACCAATTACAGGGGAGGGCTACGAGCAGTACTTC

d_gene: -
j_gene: TRBJ1-2
v_gene: TRBV28
abundance: many
CDR3aa: CASTQQGKNYGYTF
CDR3nt: TGTGCCAGCACCCAACAGGGAAAAAACTATGGCTACACCTTC

d_gene: TRBD2
j_gene: TRBJ2-1
v_gene: TRBV10-1
abundance: many
CDR3aa: CASSELAGGPWDEQFF
CDR3nt: TGCGCCAGCAGTGAGTTAGCGGGAGGGCCATGGGATGAGCAGTTCTTC

d_gene: -
j_gene: TRBJ2-7
v_gene: TRBV10-1
abundance: -
CDR3aa: CASSEAGAAGLEQYF
CDR3nt: TGCGCCAGCAGTGAAGCAGGAGCGGCGGGCCTCGAGCAGTACTTC

d_gene: -
j_gene: TRBJ2-1
v_gene: TRBV7-3
abundance: -
CDR3aa: CASSLIRARSYNEQFF
CDR3nt: TGTGCCAGCAGCTTAATCCGGGCCCGTTCCTACAATGAGCAGTTCTTC

d_gene: -
j_gene: TRBJ2-3
v_gene: TRBV29-1
abundance: -
CDR3aa: CSAASAHFMGDTQYF
CDR3nt: TGCAGCGCTGCGTCGGCCCACTTTATGGGAGATACGCAGTATTTT

d_gene: TRBD2
j_gene: TRBJ2-5
v_gene: TRBV2
abundance: -
CDR3aa: CASSGTRGWETSGRGPQYF
CDR3nt: TGTGCCAGCAGTGGGACTCGGGGTTGGGAGACTAGCGGTCGCGGCCCCCAGTACTTC

d_gene: -
j_gene: TRBJ1-2
v_gene: TRBV19
abundance: many
CDR3aa: CASSIRPLDYGYTF
CDR3nt: TGTGCCAGTAGTATACGGCCTCTCGACTATGGCTACACCTTC

d_gene: -
j_gene: TRBJ2-2
v_gene: TRBV7-8
abundance: many
CDR3aa: CASSLPRTYGELFF
CDR3nt: TGTGCCAGCAGCCTACCCCGGACTTACGGGGAGCTGTTTTTT

d_gene: TRBD2
j_gene: TRBJ2-1
v_gene: TRBV18
abundance: many
CDR3aa: CASSLLLAGELNHNEQFF
CDR3nt: TGTGCCAGCTCACTACTCCTAGCGGGAGAGCTTAACCACAATGAGCAGTTCTTC

d_gene: -
j_gene: TRBJ2-6
v_gene: TRBV11-2
abundance: many
CDR3aa: CASSSTSGANVLTF
CDR3nt: TGTGCCAGCAGCTCGACTTCTGGGGCCAACGTCCTGACTTTC

d_gene: TRBD1
j_gene: TRBJ1-2
v_gene: TRBV6-4
abundance: few
CDR3aa: CASSTDRGAPYGYTF
CDR3nt: TGTGCCAGCAGTACGGACAGGGGCGCCCCGTATGGCTACACCTTC

d_gene: -
j_gene: TRBJ1-4
v_gene: TRBV20-1
abundance: -
CDR3aa: CSASSGATNEKLFF
CDR3nt: TGCAGTGCTAGTTCCGGTGCAACTAATGAAAAACTGTTTTTT

d_gene: TRBD1
j_gene: TRBJ1-4
v_gene: TRBV18
abundance: -
CDR3aa: CASSQTGAPADEKLFF
CDR3nt: TGTGCCAGCTCACAAACAGGGGCCCCAGCTGATGAAAAACTGTTTTTT

d_gene: -
j_gene: TRBJ2-1
v_gene: TRBV6-1
abundance: few
CDR3aa: CASAMGFLPDGEQFF
CDR3nt: TGTGCCAGCGCCATGGGCTTCCTACCCGATGGGGAGCAGTTCTTC

d_gene: TRBD1
j_gene: TRBJ2-1
v_gene: TRBV20-1
abundance: many
CDR3aa: CSAHTGDQGNEQFF
CDR3nt: TGCAGTGCTCATACAGGGGACCAGGGAAATGAGCAGTTCTTC

d_gene: -
j_gene: TRBJ2-3
v_gene: TRBV9
abundance: -
CDR3aa: CASSSPVASADTQYF
CDR3nt: TGTGCCAGCAGCTCACCGGTAGCGAGCGCAGATACGCAGTATTTT

d_gene: -
j_gene: TRBJ2-7
v_gene: TRBV12-3/TRBV12-4
abundance: many
CDR3aa: CASSPGTSEQYF
CDR3nt: TGTGCCAGCAGTCCGGGCACCTCCGAGCAGTACTTC

d_gene: -
j_gene: TRBJ2-5
v_gene: TRBV19
abundance: -
CDR3aa: CASAVRAAETQYF
CDR3nt: TGTGCCAGTGCGGTCAGGGCCGCGGAGACCCAGTACTTC

d_gene: TRBD2
j_gene: TRBJ2-1
v_gene: TRBV29-1
abundance: many
CDR3aa: CSGTRLAGYNEQFF
CDR3nt: TGCAGCGGAACAAGACTAGCGGGCTACAATGAGCAGTTCTTC

d_gene: -
j_gene: TRBJ2-7
v_gene: TRBV12-3/TRBV12-4
abundance: many
CDR3aa: CASSLLWGTEQYF
CDR3nt: TGTGCCAGCAGTTTATTGTGGGGTACCGAGCAGTACTTC

d_gene: -
j_gene: TRBJ2-1
v_gene: TRBV12-5
abundance: many
CDR3aa: CASGFTRGANEQFF
CDR3nt: TGTGCTAGTGGTTTTACCAGGGGGGCTAATGAGCAGTTCTTC

d_gene: TRBD1
j_gene: TRBJ1-2
v_gene: TRBV28
abundance: -
CDR3aa: CASSPQTGKANYGYAF
CDR3nt: TGTGCCAGCAGTCCACAGACAGGGAAAGCTAACTATGGCTACGCCTTC

d_gene: -
j_gene: TRBJ1-5
v_gene: TRBV20-1
abundance: many
CDR3aa: CSASKGRGGGNQPQHF
CDR3nt: TGCAGTGCTAGCAAGGGGAGGGGAGGTGGCAATCAGCCCCAGCATTTT

d_gene: TRBD1
j_gene: TRBJ1-2
v_gene: TRBV9
abundance: many
CDR3aa: CASTGTDPAGYTF
CDR3nt: TGTGCCAGCACCGGGACAGACCCAGCTGGCTACACCTTC

d_gene: -
j_gene: TRBJ1-6
v_gene: TRBV28
abundance: many
CDR3aa: CASSPAGQGRSPLHF
CDR3nt: TGTGCCAGCAGTCCGGCGGGACAAGGACGTTCACCCCTCCACTTT

d_gene: TRBD2
j_gene: TRBJ2-7
v_gene: TRBV30
abundance: many
CDR3aa: CAWVEASGGYEQYF
CDR3nt: TGTGCCTGGGTGGAGGCTAGCGGGGGCTACGAGCAGTACTTC

d_gene: -
j_gene: TRBJ1-4
v_gene: TRBV5-6
abundance: -
CDR3aa: CASSFPSANEKLFF
CDR3nt: TGTGCCAGCAGCTTCCCAAGTGCTAATGAAAAACTGTTTTTT

d_gene: -
j_gene: TRBJ1-1
v_gene: TRBV27
abundance: many
CDR3aa: CASRSLGVTEAFF
CDR3nt: TGTGCCAGCAGGTCCCTCGGAGTCACTGAAGCTTTCTTT

d_gene: -
j_gene: TRBJ2-1
v_gene: TRBV28
abundance: many
CDR3aa: CASKELSGLEQFF
CDR3nt: TGTGCCAGCAAGGAACTAAGCGGACTTGAGCAGTTCTTC

d_gene: TRBD1
j_gene: TRBJ1-1
v_gene: TRBV10-3
abundance: few
CDR3aa: CAMGTGQGRETEAFF
CDR3nt: TGCGCCATGGGGACGGGACAGGGTCGGGAGACTGAAGCTTTCTTT

d_gene: -
j_gene: TRBJ2-6
v_gene: TRBV2
abundance: many
CDR3aa: CASSFGSGGANVLTF
CDR3nt: TGTGCCAGCAGTTTTGGATCCGGCGGGGCCAACGTCCTGACTTTC

d_gene: -
j_gene: TRBJ2-1
v_gene: TRBV10-3
abundance: many
CDR3aa: CAATATTTSDNEQFF
CDR3nt: TGTGCCGCGACGGCAACTACCACTTCTGACAATGAGCAGTTCTTC

d_gene: -
j_gene: TRBJ1-1
v_gene: TRBV20-1
abundance: -
CDR3aa: CSAIEGYAEAFF
CDR3nt: TGCAGTGCCATAGAGGGTTACGCTGAAGCTTTCTTT

d_gene: -
j_gene: TRBJ2-4
v_gene: TRBV9
abundance: few
CDR3aa: CASSASSGGKETQHF
CDR3nt: TGTGCCAGCAGCGCCTCCTCAGGGGGGAAGGAGACCCAGCACTTC

d_gene: TRBD2
j_gene: TRBJ2-3
v_gene: TRBV10-3
abundance: -
CDR3aa: CAISEGLAGTTDTQYF
CDR3nt: TGTGCCATCAGTGAGGGACTAGCGGGGACCACAGATACGCAGTATTTT

d_gene: TRBD1
j_gene: TRBJ1-1
v_gene: TRBV6-1
abundance: -
CDR3aa: CASSLTRGGGTEAFF
CDR3nt: TGTGCCAGCAGTCTCACCAGGGGGGGCGGCACTGAAGCTTTCTTT

d_gene: -
j_gene: TRBJ2-1
v_gene: TRBV19
abundance: many
CDR3aa: CASSEHAYNEQFF
CDR3nt: TGTGCCAGTAGTGAGCATGCCTACAATGAGCAGTTCTTC

d_gene: -
j_gene: TRBJ2-6
v_gene: TRBV28
abundance: many
CDR3aa: CASSLRGTGANVLTF
CDR3nt: TGTGCCAGCAGTTTGAGGGGCACTGGGGCCAACGTCCTGACTTTC

d_gene: -
j_gene: TRBJ1-3
v_gene: TRBV7-9
abundance: many
CDR3aa: CASSLVRAAGNTIYF
CDR3nt: TGTGCCAGCAGCTTAGTCCGGGCGGCTGGAAACACCATATATTTT

d_gene: -
j_gene: TRBJ1-1
v_gene: TRBV6-9
abundance: many
CDR3aa: CASSLGPGTKNTEAFF
CDR3nt: TGTGCCAGCAGTTTAGGACCAGGCACGAAGAACACTGAAGCTTTCTTT

d_gene: -
j_gene: TRBJ1-4
v_gene: TRBV28
abundance: many
CDR3aa: CASSLLGEKLFF
CDR3nt: TGTGCCAGCAGTTTATTAGGGGAAAAACTGTTTTTT

d_gene: -
j_gene: TRBJ1-2
v_gene: TRBV9
abundance: many
CDR3aa: CASSARVGNYGYTF
CDR3nt: TGTGCCAGCAGCGCACGAGTGGGTAACTATGGCTACACCTTC

d_gene: -
j_gene: TRBJ2-7
v_gene: TRBV7-9
abundance: few
CDR3aa: CASSPQGLHYEQYF
CDR3nt: TGTGCCAGCAGCCCTCAGGGACTGCACTACGAGCAGTACTTC

d_gene: -
j_gene: TRBJ1-3
v_gene: TRBV4-1
abundance: -
CDR3aa: CASSRVFGGNGNTIYF
CDR3nt: TGCGCCAGCAGCCGAGTTTTCGGGGGGAATGGAAACACCATATATTTT

d_gene: -
j_gene: TRBJ1-1
v_gene: TRBV30
abundance: -
CDR3aa: CAWSVVGGNTEAFF
CDR3nt: TGTGCCTGGAGCGTCGTGGGAGGCAACACTGAAGCTTTCTTT

d_gene: -
j_gene: TRBJ1-1
v_gene: TRBV7-8
abundance: -
CDR3aa: CASSLKGSTEAFF
CDR3nt: TGTGCCAGCAGCTTAAAAGGGTCCACTGAAGCTTTCTTT